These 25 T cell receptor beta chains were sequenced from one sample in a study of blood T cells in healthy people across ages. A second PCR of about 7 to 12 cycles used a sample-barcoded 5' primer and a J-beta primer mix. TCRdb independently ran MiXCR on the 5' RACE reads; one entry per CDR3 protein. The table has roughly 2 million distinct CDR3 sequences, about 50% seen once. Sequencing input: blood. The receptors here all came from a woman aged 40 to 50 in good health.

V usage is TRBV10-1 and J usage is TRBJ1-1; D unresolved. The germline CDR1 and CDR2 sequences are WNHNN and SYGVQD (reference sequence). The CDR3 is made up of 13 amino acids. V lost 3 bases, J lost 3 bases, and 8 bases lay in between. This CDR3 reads CASSEKGYTEAFF. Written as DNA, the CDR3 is TGCGCCAGCAGTGAAAAGGGATACACTGAAGCTTTCTTT.

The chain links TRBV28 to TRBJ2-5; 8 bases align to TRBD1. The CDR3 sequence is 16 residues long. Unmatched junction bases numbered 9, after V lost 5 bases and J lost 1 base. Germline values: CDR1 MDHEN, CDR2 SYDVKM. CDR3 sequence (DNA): TGTGCCAGCAGTACCCGACAGGGGTTAGGCCAAGAGACCCAGTACTTC. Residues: CASSTRQGLGQETQYF.

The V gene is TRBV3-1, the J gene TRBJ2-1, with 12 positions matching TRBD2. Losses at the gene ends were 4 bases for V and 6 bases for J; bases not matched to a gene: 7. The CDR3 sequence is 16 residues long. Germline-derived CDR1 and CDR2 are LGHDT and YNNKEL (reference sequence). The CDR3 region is CASSLHRLAGANEQFF. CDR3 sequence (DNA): TGTGCCAGCAGCCTGCACAGACTAGCGGGAGCCAATGAGCAGTTCTTC.

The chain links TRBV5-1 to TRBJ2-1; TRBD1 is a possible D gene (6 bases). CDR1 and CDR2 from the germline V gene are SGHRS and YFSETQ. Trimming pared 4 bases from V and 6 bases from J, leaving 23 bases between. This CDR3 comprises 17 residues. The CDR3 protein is CASSDRPDRTILNEQFF. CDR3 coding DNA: TGCGCCAGCAGCGATAGACCCGACAGGACGATTCTCAATGAGCAGTTCTTC.

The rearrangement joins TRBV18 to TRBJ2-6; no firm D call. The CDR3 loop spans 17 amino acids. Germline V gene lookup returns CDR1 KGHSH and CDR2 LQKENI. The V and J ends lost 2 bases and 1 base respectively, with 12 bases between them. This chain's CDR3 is CASSPITISSGANVLTF. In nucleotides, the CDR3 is TGTGCCAGCTCACCAATTACAATAAGTTCTGGGGCCAACGTCCTGACTTTC.

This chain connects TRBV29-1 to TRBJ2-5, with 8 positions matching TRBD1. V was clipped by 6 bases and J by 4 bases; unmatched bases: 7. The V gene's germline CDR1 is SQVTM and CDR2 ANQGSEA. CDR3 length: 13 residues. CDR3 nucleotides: TGCAGCGTCCGACAGGGGCTGATAGAGACCCAGTACTTC. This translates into CSVRQGLIETQYF.

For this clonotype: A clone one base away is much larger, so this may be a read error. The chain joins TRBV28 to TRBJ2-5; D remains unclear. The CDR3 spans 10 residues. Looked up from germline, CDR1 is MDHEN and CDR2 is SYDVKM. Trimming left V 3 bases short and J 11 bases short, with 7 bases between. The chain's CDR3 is CASSFNEQYF. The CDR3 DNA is TGTGCCAGCAGTTTCAATGAGCAGTACTTC.

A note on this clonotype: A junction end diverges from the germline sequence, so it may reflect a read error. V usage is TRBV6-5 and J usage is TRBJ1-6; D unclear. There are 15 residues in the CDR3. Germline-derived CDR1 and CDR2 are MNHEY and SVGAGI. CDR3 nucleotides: TGTGCCAGCAGTTACTCCAACCAGATTAATTCACTCCTCCACTTT. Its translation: CASSYSNQINSLLHF.

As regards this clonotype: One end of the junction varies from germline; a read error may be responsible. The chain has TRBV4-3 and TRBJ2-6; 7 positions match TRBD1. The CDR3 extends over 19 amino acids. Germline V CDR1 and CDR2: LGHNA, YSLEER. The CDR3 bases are TGCGCCAGCAGCCAAAGAAGGGGGCACAGGCGTACTGGGGCCAACGCCCTGACTTTC. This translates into CASSQRRGHRRTGANALTF.

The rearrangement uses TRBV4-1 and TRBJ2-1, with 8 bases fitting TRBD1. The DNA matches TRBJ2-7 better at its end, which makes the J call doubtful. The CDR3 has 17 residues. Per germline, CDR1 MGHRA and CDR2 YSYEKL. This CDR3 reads CASSQARGRSSYNEQYF. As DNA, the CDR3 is TGCGCCAGCAGCCAAGCCAGGGGGCGAAGCTCCTACAATGAGCAGTACTTC.

CDR3 amino acids: CSARPRGYSLGSSSYEQYF. The CDR3 coding sequence is TGCAGTGCTAGACCCCGGGGGTATTCTCTAGGCTCGAGCTCCTACGAGCAGTACTTC. J is TRBJ2-7 and V is TRBV20-1; maybe TRBD2 (6 bases). The CDR3 consists of 19 residues. V dropped 2 bases and J dropped 0 bases, with 26 bases sitting between them. Germline V gene lookup returns CDR1 DFQATT and CDR2 SNEGSKA (reference sequence).

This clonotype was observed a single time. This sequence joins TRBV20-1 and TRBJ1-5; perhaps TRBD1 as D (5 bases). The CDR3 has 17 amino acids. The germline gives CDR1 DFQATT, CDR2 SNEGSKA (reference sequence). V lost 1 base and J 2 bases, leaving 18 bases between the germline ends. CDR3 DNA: TGCAGTGCTAGAGCCCCGGCCTTTAGAGGGGGCAATCAGCCCCAGCATTTT. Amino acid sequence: CSARAPAFRGGNQPQHF.

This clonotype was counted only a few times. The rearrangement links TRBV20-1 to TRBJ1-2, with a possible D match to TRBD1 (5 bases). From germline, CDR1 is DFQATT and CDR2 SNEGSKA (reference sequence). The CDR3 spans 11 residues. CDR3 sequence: CSGDGSYGYTF. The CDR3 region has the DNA TGCAGCGGGGACGGAAGCTATGGCTACACCTTC.

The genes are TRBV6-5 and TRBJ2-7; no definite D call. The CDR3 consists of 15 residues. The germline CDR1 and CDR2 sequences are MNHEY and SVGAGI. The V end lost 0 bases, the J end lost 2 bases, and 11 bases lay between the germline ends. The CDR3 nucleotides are TGTGCCAGCAGTTACTCAAGGGCCCAAACCTACGAGCAGTACTTC. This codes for CASSYSRAQTYEQYF.

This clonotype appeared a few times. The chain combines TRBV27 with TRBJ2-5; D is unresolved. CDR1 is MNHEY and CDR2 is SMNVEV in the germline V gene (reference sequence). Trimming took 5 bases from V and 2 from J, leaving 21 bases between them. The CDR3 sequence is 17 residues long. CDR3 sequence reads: CASSHSRAPSPQETQYF. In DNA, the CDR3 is TGTGCCAGCAGTCACAGCCGGGCCCCGAGCCCTCAAGAGACCCAGTACTTC.

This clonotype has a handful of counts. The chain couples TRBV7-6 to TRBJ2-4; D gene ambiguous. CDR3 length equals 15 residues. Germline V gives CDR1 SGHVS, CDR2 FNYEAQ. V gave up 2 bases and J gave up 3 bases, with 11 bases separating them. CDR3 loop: CASSLSHKFKNIQYF. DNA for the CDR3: TGTGCCAGCAGCTTAAGTCACAAATTCAAAAACATTCAGTACTTC.

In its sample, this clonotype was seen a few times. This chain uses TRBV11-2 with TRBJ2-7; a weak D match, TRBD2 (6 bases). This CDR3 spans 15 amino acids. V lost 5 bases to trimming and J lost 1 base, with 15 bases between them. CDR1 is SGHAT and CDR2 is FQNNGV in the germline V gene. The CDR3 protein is CASSPRGTQSYEQYF. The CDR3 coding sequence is TGTGCCAGCAGCCCCCGGGGGACCCAGTCCTACGAGCAGTACTTC. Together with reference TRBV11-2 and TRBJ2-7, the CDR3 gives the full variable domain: EAGVAQSPRYKIIEKRQSVAFWCNPISGHATLYWYQQILGQGPKLLIQFQNNGVVDDSQLPKDRFSAERLKGVDSTLKIQPAKLEDSAVYLCASSPRGTQSYEQYFGPGTRLTVT.

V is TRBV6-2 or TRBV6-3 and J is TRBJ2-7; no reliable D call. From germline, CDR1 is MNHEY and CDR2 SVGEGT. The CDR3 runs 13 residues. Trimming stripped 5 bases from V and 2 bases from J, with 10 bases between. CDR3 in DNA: TGTGCCAGCAGTCAGGAAATCACCTACGAGCAGTACTTC. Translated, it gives CASSQEITYEQYF.

CDR3 DNA sequence: TGTGCCAGCAGTTACGATGGACACCCCGGAGAGACCCAGTACTTC. Protein: CASSYDGHPGETQYF. The chain carries TRBV6-2 or TRBV6-3 and TRBJ2-5, with D maybe TRBD1 (5 bases). Trimming stripped 2 bases from V and 4 bases from J, with 14 bases between. The germline V gene encodes CDR1 MNHEY and CDR2 SVGEGT. The CDR3 is 15 residues long.

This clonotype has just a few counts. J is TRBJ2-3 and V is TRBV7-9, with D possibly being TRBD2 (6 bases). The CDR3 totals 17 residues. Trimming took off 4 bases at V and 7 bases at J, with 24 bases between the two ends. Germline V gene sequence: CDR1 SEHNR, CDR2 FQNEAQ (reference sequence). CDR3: CASSSLREKEGGYTQYF. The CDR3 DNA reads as TGTGCCAGCAGCTCCCTCCGGGAGAAAGAAGGTGGATATACGCAGTATTTT.

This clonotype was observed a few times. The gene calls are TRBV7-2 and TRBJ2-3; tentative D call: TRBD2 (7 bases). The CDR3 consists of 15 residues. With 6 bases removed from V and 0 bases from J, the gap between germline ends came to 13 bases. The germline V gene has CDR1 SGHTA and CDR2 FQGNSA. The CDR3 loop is CASRLGGASTDTQYF. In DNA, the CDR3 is TGTGCCAGCAGACTTGGGGGGGCTAGCACAGATACGCAGTATTTT.

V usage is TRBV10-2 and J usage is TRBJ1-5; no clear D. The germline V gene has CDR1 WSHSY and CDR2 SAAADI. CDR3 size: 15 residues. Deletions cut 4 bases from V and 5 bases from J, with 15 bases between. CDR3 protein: CASSGDVTSYQPQHF. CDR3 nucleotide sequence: TGCGCCAGCAGTGGGGATGTGACCAGTTATCAGCCCCAGCATTTT.

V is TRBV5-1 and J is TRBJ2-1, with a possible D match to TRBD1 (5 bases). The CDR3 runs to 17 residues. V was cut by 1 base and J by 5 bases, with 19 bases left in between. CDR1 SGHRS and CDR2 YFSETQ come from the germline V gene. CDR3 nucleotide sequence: TGCGCCAGCAGCTTGAGGGGTGGGGCCCCGTTCGACAATGAGCAGTTCTTC. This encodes CASSLRGGAPFDNEQFF. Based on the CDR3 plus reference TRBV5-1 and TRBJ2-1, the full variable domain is KAGVTQTPRYLIKTRGQQVTLSCSPISGHRSVSWYQQTPGQGLQFLFEYFSETQRNKGNFPGRFSGRQFSNSRSEMNVSTLELGDSALYLCASSLRGGAPFDNEQFFGPGTRLTVL.

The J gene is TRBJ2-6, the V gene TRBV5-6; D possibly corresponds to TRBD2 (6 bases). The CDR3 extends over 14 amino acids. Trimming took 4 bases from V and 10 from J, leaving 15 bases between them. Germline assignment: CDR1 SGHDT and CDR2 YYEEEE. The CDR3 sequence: CASSPGTADNVLTF. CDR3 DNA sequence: TGTGCCAGCAGCCCCGGGACTGCTGATAACGTCCTGACTTTC. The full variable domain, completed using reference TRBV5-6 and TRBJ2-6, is DAGVTQSPTHLIKTRGQQVTLRCSPKSGHDTVSWYQQALGQGPQFIFQYYEEEERQRGNFPDRFSGHQFPNYSSELNVNALLLGDSALYLCASSPGTADNVLTFGAGSRLTVL.

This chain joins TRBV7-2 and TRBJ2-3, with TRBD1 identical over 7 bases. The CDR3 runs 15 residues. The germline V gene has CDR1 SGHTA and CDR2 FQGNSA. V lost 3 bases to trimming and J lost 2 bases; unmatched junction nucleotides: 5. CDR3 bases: TGTGCCAGCAGCTTGACAGGGATGGTCACAGATACGCAGTATTTT. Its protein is CASSLTGMVTDTQYF.